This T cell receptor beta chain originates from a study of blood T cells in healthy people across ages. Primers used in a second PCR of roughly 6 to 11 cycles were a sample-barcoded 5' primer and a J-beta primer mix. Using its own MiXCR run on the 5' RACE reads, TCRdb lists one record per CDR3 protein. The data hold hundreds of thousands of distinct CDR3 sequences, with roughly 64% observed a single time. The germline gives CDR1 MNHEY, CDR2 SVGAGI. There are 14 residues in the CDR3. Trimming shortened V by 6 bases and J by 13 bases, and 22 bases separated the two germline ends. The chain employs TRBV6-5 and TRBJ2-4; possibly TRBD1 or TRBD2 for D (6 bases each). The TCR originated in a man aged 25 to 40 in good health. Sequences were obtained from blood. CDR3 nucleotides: TGTGCCAGCAGCTTATCTTTTGTGGGGGGCGGGCAGTACTTC. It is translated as CASSLSFVGGGQYF.